A selection of T cell receptor beta chains follows, all from one sample in a study of shared clonotypes between healthy human individuals. Profiled with immunoSEQ multiplex PCR; TCRdb holds only in-frame clones, not every one. The data hold approximately 740,000 clones, with under 80% observed a single time. Source material: memory CD4+ T cells sorted from blood. The source is a woman aged 25 to 39 in good health. Each CDR3 is given with its conserved first and last residue. Fields, in order: D gene, J gene, V gene, clone size, CDR3 protein, CDR3 DNA. A D gene is named only where the DNA matches it firmly. Expanded clones are given a class, and other clones once, few, many or no size at all.

>.|TRBJ2-1|TRBV5-1|.
CASSLGSGNEQFF
TGCGCCAGCAGCTTGGGCAGCGGCAATGAGCAGTTCTTC
>TRBD2|TRBJ2-5|TRBV5-1|.
CASSLSFPSGSRETQYF
TGCGCCAGCAGCTTGAGTTTTCCTAGCGGGAGTCGTGAGACCCAGTACTTC
>.|TRBJ2-3|TRBV5-1|.
CASSLAGTPEDTQYF
TGCGCCAGCAGCTTAGCCGGGACCCCCGAGGATACGCAGTATTTT
>TRBD1|TRBJ2-3|TRBV11-1|.
CASSFRDRATDTQYF
TGTGCCAGCAGCTTCCGGGACAGGGCCACAGATACGCAGTATTTT
>TRBD2|TRBJ2-4|TRBV10-1|.
CASSEGRARKNIQYF
TGCGCCAGCAGTGAGGGGAGGGCTCGCAAAAACATTCAGTACTTC
>TRBD1|TRBJ2-5|TRBV28|.
CASSPLGQGQETQYF
TGTGCCAGCAGTCCTCTGGGACAGGGTCAAGAGACCCAGTACTTC
>.|TRBJ1-2|TRBV19|.
CASSIGPGLNDYGYTF
TGTGCCAGTAGTATTGGGCCCGGGCTGAACGACTATGGCTACACCTTC
>TRBD2|TRBJ2-7|TRBV7-3|.
CASSLPGTSGTPYEQYF
TGTGCCAGCAGCTTGCCCGGGACTAGCGGGACCCCCTACGAGCAGTACTTC
>.|TRBJ2-7|TRBV6-1|.
CASSERRTPNFLEQYF
TGTGCCAGCAGTGAGAGAAGGACCCCCAATTTCCTCGAGCAGTACTTC
>TRBD2|TRBJ2-1|TRBV29-1|.
CSVERVAGFNEQFF
TGCAGCGTTGAACGGGTAGCGGGGTTCAATGAGCAGTTCTTC
>.|TRBJ2-7|TRBV4-1|.
CASSKDGYEQYF
TGCGCCAGCAGCAAGGACGGGTACGAGCAGTACTTC
>.|TRBJ2-3|TRBV7-6|.
CASSTKIGVVGTDTQYF
TGTGCCAGCAGCACCAAAATAGGGGTGGTGGGCACAGATACGCAGTATTTT
>.|TRBJ2-5|TRBV27|.
CASSQWTIPETQYF
TGTGCCAGCAGTCAATGGACTATCCCGGAGACCCAGTACTTC
>TRBD2|TRBJ2-1|TRBV2|few
CASSDKPTSGRQDEQFF
TGTGCCAGCAGCGATAAACCGACTAGCGGGAGGCAGGATGAGCAGTTCTTC
>TRBD1|TRBJ1-1|TRBV6-5|.
CASSYSGTGHTEAFF
TGTGCCAGCAGTTACTCAGGGACAGGGCACACTGAAGCTTTCTTT
>.|TRBJ2-2|TRBV6-1|.
CASSAKSGNTGELFF
TGTGCCAGCAGCGCAAAATCCGGGAACACCGGGGAGCTGTTTTTT
>.|TRBJ2-5|TRBV7-3|.
CASSLTGGETQYF
TGTGCCAGCAGCTTAACCGGGGGAGAGACCCAGTACTTC
>.|TRBJ1-4|TRBV7-9|.
CASSPGGEKLFF
TGTGCCAGCAGCCCGGGGGGTGAAAAACTGTTTTTT
>.|TRBJ1-2|TRBV30|once
CAWNLQGSGYTF
TGTGCCTGGAATCTACAGGGATCTGGCTACACCTTC
>.|TRBJ2-7|TRBV10-3|once
CAISGGYEQYF
TGTGCCATCAGTGGCGGCTACGAGCAGTACTTC
>.|TRBJ2-7|TRBV5-8|.
CASSPSQYF
TGTGCCAGCAGCCCTTCCCAGTACTTC
>TRBD2|TRBJ2-7|TRBV28|once
CASSSSGRALEQYF
TGTGCCAGCAGTTCAAGCGGGAGGGCCTTGGAGCAGTACTTC
>TRBD2|TRBJ2-3|TRBV9|.
CASSSGLATDTQYF
TGTGCCAGCAGCTCGGGACTAGCGACAGATACGCAGTATTTT
>.|TRBJ2-1|TRBV7-2|.
CASSLSSYNEQFF
TGTGCCAGCAGCTTATCATCCTACAATGAGCAGTTCTTC
>.|TRBJ2-4|TRBV4-1|.
CASSFVQVQANIQYF
TGCGCCAGCAGTTTTGTTCAGGTCCAGGCAAACATTCAGTACTTC
>.|TRBJ2-5|TRBV20-1|.
CSFVTETQYF
TGCAGTTTTGTCACTGAGACCCAGTACTTC
>TRBD2|TRBJ2-1|TRBV6-4|once
CASSSIAGVVEQFF
TGTGCCAGCAGTTCAATAGCGGGAGTGGTTGAGCAGTTCTTC
>.|TRBJ2-1|TRBV4-1|.
CASSQPRGPSSYNEQFF
TGCGCCAGCAGCCAACCCAGGGGCCCGAGCTCCTACAATGAGCAGTTCTTC
>.|TRBJ1-5|TRBV30|.
CAWSPRGRGSNQPQHF
TGTGCCTGGAGTCCACGGGGCCGGGGAAGCAATCAGCCCCAGCATTTT
>.|TRBJ2-5|TRBV28|.
CASSLSAGGRGTQYF
TGTGCCAGCAGTTTATCGGCGGGTGGCCGGGGGACCCAGTACTTC
>TRBD1|TRBJ1-2|TRBV28|.
CASSVYRGRGYTF
TGTGCCAGCAGTGTCTACAGGGGACGGGGCTACACCTTC
>TRBD2|TRBJ2-1|TRBV4-1|.
CASSQERRVAGNYNEQFF
TGCGCCAGCAGCCAAGAAAGGAGGGTAGCGGGGAATTACAATGAGCAGTTCTTC
>.|TRBJ2-3|TRBV19|.
CASSISPEGADTQYF
TGTGCCAGTAGTATTAGCCCGGAGGGGGCAGATACGCAGTATTTT
>.|TRBJ2-3|TRBV4-1|.
CASSQYGIAAMSDTQYF
TGCGCCAGCAGCCAATATGGTATAGCCGCGATGTCAGATACGCAGTATTTT
>.|TRBJ1-1|TRBV28|.
CASVRGLHTEAFF
TGTGCCAGCGTGCGAGGGTTACACACTGAAGCTTTCTTT
>.|TRBJ1-2|TRBV7-2|.
CASSLTRGGGYTF
TGTGCCAGCAGCTTAACGCGGGGCGGTGGCTACACCTTC
>.|TRBJ2-7|TRBV28|.
CASSFDSYEQYF
TGTGCCAGCAGTTTTGACAGCTACGAGCAGTACTTC
>TRBD1|TRBJ2-3|TRBV19|.
CASTRTGGTDTQYF
TGTGCCAGTACTAGGACAGGGGGCACAGATACGCAGTATTTT
>.|TRBJ2-5|TRBV6-1|.
CASRQPQETQYF
TGTGCCTCTCGGCAGCCCCAAGAGACCCAGTACTTC
>.|TRBJ1-1|TRBV28|.
CASTPWGSEAFF
TGTGCCAGCACCCCCTGGGGGTCTGAAGCTTTCTTT
>.|TRBJ1-2|TRBV6-5|.
CASSSRTEYGYTF
TGTGCCAGCAGTTCCCGGACAGAATATGGCTACACCTTC
>TRBD2|TRBJ2-7|TRBV7-8|.
CASSALLAGSYEQYF
TGTGCCAGCAGCGCACTACTAGCGGGAAGCTACGAGCAGTACTTC
>.|TRBJ1-3|TRBV27|.
CASRRGLGGNTIYF
TGTGCCAGCAGGAGGGGATTAGGTGGAAACACCATATATTTT
>.|TRBJ1-1|TRBV4-1|.
CASSSSALMNTEAFF
TGCGCCAGCAGTTCGTCCGCTTTAATGAACACTGAAGCTTTCTTT
>TRBD1|TRBJ1-3|TRBV4-1|few
CASSQGAGQGSSGNTIYF
TGCGCCAGCAGCCAGGGGGCCGGACAGGGGTCCTCTGGAAACACCATATATTTT
>.|TRBJ2-3|TRBV15|few
CATSRERTLPDTQYF
TGTGCCACCAGCAGAGAAAGAACGCTACCAGATACGCAGTATTTT
>.|TRBJ1-5|TRBV7-2|.
CASSILPPWGLLGNQPQHF
TGTGCCAGCAGCATTCTCCCCCCATGGGGGCTTCTAGGCAATCAGCCCCAGCATTTT
>TRBD1|TRBJ1-2|TRBV7-9|.
CASSFGTDYGYTF
TGTGCCAGCAGCTTCGGGACAGACTATGGCTACACCTTC
>.|TRBJ1-1|TRBV27|.
CASSLVPGGEAFF
TGTGCCAGCAGTTTAGTTCCCGGGGGGGAAGCTTTCTTT
>.|TRBJ2-1|TRBV6-5|.
CASSNVNEQFF
TGTGCCAGCAGTAATGTTAATGAGCAGTTCTTC
>.|TRBJ1-3|TRBV28|.
CASSSSTDSGNTIYF
TGTGCCAGCAGTTCCTCGACCGACTCTGGAAACACCATATATTTT
>.|TRBJ1-1|TRBV29-1|.
CSAPVEGTLWTEAFF
TGCAGCGCTCCCGTCGAAGGGACTTTATGGACTGAAGCTTTCTTT